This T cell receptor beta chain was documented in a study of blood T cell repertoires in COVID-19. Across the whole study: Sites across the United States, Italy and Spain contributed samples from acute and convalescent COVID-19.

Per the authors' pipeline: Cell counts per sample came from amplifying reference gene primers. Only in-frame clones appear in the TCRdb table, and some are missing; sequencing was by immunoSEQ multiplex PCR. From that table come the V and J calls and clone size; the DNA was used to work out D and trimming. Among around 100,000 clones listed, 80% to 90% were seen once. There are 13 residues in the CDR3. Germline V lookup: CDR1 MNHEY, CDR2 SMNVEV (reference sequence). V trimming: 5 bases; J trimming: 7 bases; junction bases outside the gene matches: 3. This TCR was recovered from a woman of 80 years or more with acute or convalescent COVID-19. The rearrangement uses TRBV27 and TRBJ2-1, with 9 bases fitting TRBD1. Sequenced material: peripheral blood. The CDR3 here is CASSPGQGNEQFF. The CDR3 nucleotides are TGTGCCAGCAGTCCCGGACAGGGGAATGAGCAGTTCTTC.